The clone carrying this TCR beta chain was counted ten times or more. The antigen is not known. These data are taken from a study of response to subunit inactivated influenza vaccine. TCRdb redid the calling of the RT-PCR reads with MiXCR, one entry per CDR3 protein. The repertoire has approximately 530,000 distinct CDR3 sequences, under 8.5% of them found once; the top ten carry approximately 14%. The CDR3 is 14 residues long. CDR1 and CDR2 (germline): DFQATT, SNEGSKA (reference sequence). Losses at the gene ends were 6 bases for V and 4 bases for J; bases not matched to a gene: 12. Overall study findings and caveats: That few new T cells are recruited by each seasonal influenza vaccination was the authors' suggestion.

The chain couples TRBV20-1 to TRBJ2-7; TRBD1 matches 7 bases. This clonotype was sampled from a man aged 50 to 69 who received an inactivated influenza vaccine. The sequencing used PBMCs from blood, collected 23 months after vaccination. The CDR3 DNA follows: TGCAGTGCAACCGCACCGGGACAGCCATACGAGCAGTACTTC. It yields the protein CSATAPGQPYEQYF.